The present entry profiles one T cell receptor (beta chain) with its context. There is no known antigen for this receptor. No clone much larger than this one lies a single base away; base qualities are absent. The data were obtained in a study of sequential checkpoint blockade in melanoma (dated by TCRdb to the late 2010s). With regard to the full study: Patients were assigned by 1:1 randomization to either first-line nivolumab followed by ipilimumab (arm A) or ipilimumab followed by nivolumab (arm B). Maintenance nivolumab came after each of the two trial sequences. The paper's findings and limits, for the study overall: The model for predicting response that combines TCR metrics with mutation burden needs to be validated in larger, independent patient cohorts.

What this sample's treatment or condition label stands for: randomized to nivolumab then ipilimumab (arm A) or the reverse (arm B). No trial patient had received prior DNA-damaging chemotherapy. Live CD3+CD8+ cells negative for CD19 and CD56 were sorted from thawed PBMCs on a FACS Aria II flow cytometer. Samples came from patients with melanoma in CheckMate 064, a randomized, open-label phase II trial of sequential checkpoint blockade. Peripheral blood mononuclear cells were collected by leukapheresis, purified with Ficoll-Paque, and frozen in human serum with approximately 9.9% DMSO. Purity of sorted blood CD3+CD8+ cells was verified at >95% immediately after sorting, followed by DNA extraction. TCRbeta CDR3 regions were immunosequenced from genomic DNA with the immunoSEQ Assay. Prior to high-throughput sequencing, genomic DNA was amplified by bias-controlled multiplex PCR. The authors' analysis ran thus. To quantify the absolute abundance of each unique TCRbeta CDR3 region, the sequences were collapsed and filtered. Clonality, defined as 1 minus Pielou's evenness, was calculated using only productive rearrangements. Clones with significantly greater frequencies in on-treatment versus baseline samples were identified using a previously published method. The table was pulled from immuneACCESS by TCRdb, which kept in-frame rearrangements only. Such tables lose some clones; where checked, under half of the loss comes from unresolved V genes, and the rest has no known cause. V, J and clone size are taken as reported in that table, and D and trimming were inferred from the DNA itself. The sample contains 12,000 or so clones, over 65% of them found a single time. The ten largest account for 7.5% of the sample.

The starting material was CD8+ T cells sorted from blood (inferred from file names), obtained from a patient given nivolumab and ipilimumab in sequence. The receptor's source is a human donor with melanoma.

The DNA sequence reads TGTGCCAGCAGTTCCGGACTAGCGGGAGCAGATACGCAGTATTTT. Its protein product is CASSSGLAGADTQYF. The chain joins TRBV28 to TRBJ2-3; a stretch of 13 junction bases matches TRBD2. Including cysteine and phenylalanine, the CDR3 has 15 amino acids. Only the CDR3 part of the read is kept: 45 bases, read in frame from the first base. Trimming removed 4 bases from V and 4 bases from J; the gene matches leave 2 bases unexplained. CDR1 and CDR2 were assigned from the germline V gene as MDHEN and SYDVKM. The CDR3, completed at both ends by the reference TRBV28 and TRBJ2-3 genes, gives the full variable domain DVKVTQSSRYLVKRTGEKVFLECVQDMDHENMFWYRQDPGLGLRLIYFSYDVKMKEKGDIPEGYSVSREKKERFSLILESASTNQTSMYLCASSSGLAGADTQYFGPGTRLTVL.